A selection of T cell receptor beta chains follows, all from one sample in a study of blood T cell repertoires in COVID-19. Only in-frame clones appear in the TCRdb table, and some are missing; sequencing was by immunoSEQ multiplex PCR. The sample shows about 160,000 clones, about 88% of them seen only once. The material sequenced was peripheral blood. Every receptor here comes from a man aged 35 to 55 with acute or convalescent COVID-19. CDR3s include the opening cysteine and the closing phenylalanine or tryptophan. The D gene is left open where the match is weak. Part of the rows lack a size; the others show once, few, many or a class for expanded clones.

CDR3 protein	CDR3 DNA	V gene	D gene	J gene	clone size
CASTIRTSFGEQFF	TGTGCCAGTACCATCCGGACTAGCTTCGGTGAGCAGTTCTTC	TRBV19	TRBD2	TRBJ2-1	-
CASSLETVNTEAFF	TGTGCCAGCAGCTTAGAGACAGTGAACACTGAAGCTTTCTTT	TRBV11-2	-	TRBJ1-1	-
CASSLGDKGNQPQHF	TGTGCCAGCAGCTTAGGGGACAAGGGCAATCAGCCCCAGCATTTT	TRBV11-2	-	TRBJ1-5	-
CASSLGTGNGYTF	TGTGCCAGCAGCCTGGGGACAGGGAATGGCTACACCTTC	TRBV3-1/TRBV3-2	TRBD1	TRBJ1-2	-
CASSQGTNSYEQYF	TGTGCCAGCAGCCAAGGGACTAATTCCTACGAGCAGTACTTC	TRBV5-8	TRBD2	TRBJ2-7	-
CASSPGSPYNSPLHF	TGCGCCAGCAGCCCGGGTAGCCCCTATAATTCACCCCTCCACTTT	TRBV5-1	-	TRBJ1-6	-
CASSMGLAGLTDTQYF	TGTGCCAGTAGTATGGGACTAGCGGGGCTCACAGATACGCAGTATTTT	TRBV19	TRBD2	TRBJ2-3	-
CASSQDQRTSGGARTGELFF	TGTGCCAGCAGCCAAGATCAAAGGACTAGCGGGGGGGCCCGCACCGGGGAGCTGTTTTTT	TRBV4-2	TRBD2	TRBJ2-2	-
CASSRTDTEAFF	TGTGCCAGCAGCCGGACAGACACTGAAGCTTTCTTT	TRBV7-2	-	TRBJ1-1	once
CAISETGGRYGYTF	TGTGCCATCAGTGAAACAGGGGGCCGGTATGGCTACACCTTC	TRBV10-3	TRBD1	TRBJ1-2	-
CASSPTRQGARTEAFF	TGTGCCAGCAGCCCAACACGACAGGGGGCAAGGACTGAAGCTTTCTTT	TRBV7-3	TRBD1	TRBJ1-1	-
CASSGGSTDTQYF	TGTGCCAGTAGCGGGGGATCCACAGATACGCAGTATTTT	TRBV19	-	TRBJ2-3	-
CASSPRGGARGGYTF	TGTGCCAGCAGCCCCCGGGGGGGGGCGCGTGGTGGCTACACCTTC	TRBV3-1/TRBV3-2	-	TRBJ1-2	-
CASSPYPGGGANTEAFF	TGTGCCAGCAGCCCTTACCCGGGGGGAGGGGCTAACACTGAAGCTTTCTTT	TRBV7-9	-	TRBJ1-1	-
CAISESDRENTEAFF	TGTGCCATCAGTGAATCAGACAGGGAGAACACTGAAGCTTTCTTT	TRBV10-3	TRBD1	TRBJ1-1	-
CASSQVLAGGADTQYF	TGTGCCAGCAGCCAAGTCCTAGCGGGGGGAGCTGATACGCAGTATTTT	TRBV3-1/TRBV3-2	TRBD2	TRBJ2-3	-
CASSEGRITEAFF	TGTGCCAGCAGTGAAGGGCGGATAACTGAAGCTTTCTTT	TRBV2	-	TRBJ1-1	-
CASSQTSGLSYNEQFF	TGTGCCAGCAGCCAGACTAGCGGACTCTCCTACAATGAGCAGTTCTTC	TRBV6-4	TRBD2	TRBJ2-1	-
CASSRDRSTGELFF	TGTGCCAGCAGTCGGGACAGATCAACCGGGGAGCTGTTTTTT	TRBV2	TRBD1	TRBJ2-2	-
CASSVGGGVNTGELFF	TGTGCCAGCAGCGTAGGTGGGGGGGTCAACACCGGGGAGCTGTTTTTT	TRBV9	TRBD2	TRBJ2-2	-
CASSRTGLAKNIQYF	TGTGCCAGCAGTCGGACAGGTTTAGCCAAAAACATTCAGTACTTC	TRBV6-6	TRBD1	TRBJ2-4	-
CASCIYREKDSPLHF	TGTGCCAGCTGTATCTACAGGGAAAAGGATTCACCCCTCCACTTT	TRBV6-5	-	TRBJ1-6	-
CASSFPGLSYGYTF	TGTGCCAGCAGTTTCCCCGGTCTCTCGTATGGCTACACCTTC	TRBV28	-	TRBJ1-2	-
CATSDLSTVSYNSPLHF	TGTGCCACCAGTGATTTGAGTACAGTCTCCTATAATTCACCCCTCCACTTT	TRBV24-1	-	TRBJ1-6	-
CASGPQGIGTEAFF	TGTGCTAGTGGTCCTCAGGGAATAGGCACTGAAGCTTTCTTT	TRBV12-5	-	TRBJ1-1	-
CASSPRDRAGNSPLHF	TGTGCCAGCAGCCCCCGGGACAGGGCTGGTAATTCACCCCTCCACTTT	TRBV7-2	TRBD1	TRBJ1-6	-
CASSSDFRGTEAFF	TGCGCCAGCAGCTCTGACTTCAGGGGCACTGAAGCTTTCTTT	TRBV5-1	-	TRBJ1-1	-
CAIRKGQVDEQYF	TGTGCCATCAGAAAGGGACAGGTGGACGAGCAGTACTTC	TRBV10-3	TRBD1	TRBJ2-7	few
CAWSDRGYTEAFF	TGTGCCTGGAGTGACAGGGGATACACTGAAGCTTTCTTT	TRBV30	TRBD1	TRBJ1-1	-
CASSQDRNRRPLGGNTIYF	TGTGCCAGCAGCCAAGATCGAAACAGGAGACCTCTAGGAGGAAACACCATATATTTT	TRBV14	-	TRBJ1-3	-
CASITPGREGYGYTF	TGCGCCAGCATAACTCCGGGGAGGGAAGGCTATGGCTACACCTTC	TRBV10-1	-	TRBJ1-2	few
CASSLSGDYGYTF	TGTGCCAGCAGTTTATCCGGGGACTATGGCTACACCTTC	TRBV27	-	TRBJ1-2	-
CASSSQNTDTQYF	TGTGCCAGCAGTTCCCAGAACACAGATACGCAGTATTTT	TRBV27	-	TRBJ2-3	-